The clone carrying this T cell receptor beta chain was detected once. As processed by the authors: Counts of nucleated cells, estimated from reference gene primer amplification, were obtained. Data came from immunoSEQ multiplex PCR; TCRdb stores just in-frame clones and leaves some out. The V and J calls and clone size were taken over from that table, and D and trimming were inferred from the DNA. The sample lists about 75,000 clones; 80% to 95% were seen once. The CDR3 is 18 amino acids. Per the germline V gene, CDR1 is SQVTM and CDR2 is ANQGSEA. Trimming took 8 bases from V and 0 from J, leaving 27 bases between them. The record originates from a study of blood T cell repertoires in COVID-19. Study background: Both acute and convalescent COVID-19 samples were obtained from the United States, Italy and Spain. T cells, B-cell-depleted T cells, or PBMCs provided the cDNA or gDNA that served as material.

The sample was peripheral blood. This receptor was obtained from a human donor in a cohort sampled during active COVID-19. J is TRBJ2-3 and V is TRBV29-1, with a tentative D call TRBD1 (6 bases). The CDR3 loop reads CSTSGGREGGSSTDTQYF. The CDR3 nucleotides read TGCAGCACCTCTGGTGGCAGGGAAGGGGGATCTAGCACAGATACGCAGTATTTT.